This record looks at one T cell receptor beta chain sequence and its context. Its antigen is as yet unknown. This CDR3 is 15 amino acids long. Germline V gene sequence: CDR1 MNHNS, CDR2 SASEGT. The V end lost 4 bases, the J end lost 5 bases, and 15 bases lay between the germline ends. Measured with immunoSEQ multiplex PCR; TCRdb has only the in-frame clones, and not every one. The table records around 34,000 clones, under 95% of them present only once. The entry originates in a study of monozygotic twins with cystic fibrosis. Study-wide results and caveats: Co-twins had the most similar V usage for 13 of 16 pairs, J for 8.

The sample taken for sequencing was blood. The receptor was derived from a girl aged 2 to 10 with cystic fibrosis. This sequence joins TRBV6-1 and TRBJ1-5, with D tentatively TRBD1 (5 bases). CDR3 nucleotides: TGTGCCAGCAGTGCCGGGACGTGGGGGGATCAGCCCCAGCATTTT. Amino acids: CASSAGTWGDQPQHF.